This T cell receptor (beta chain) was sequenced during a study of T-cell reconstitution after alpha-beta-depleted transplantation in children. Study-level results: TCRbeta diversity was high at day 60 in some patients (a result of surviving recipient T cells and thymic progenitors). T-cell counts and diversity at one year following transplant were attributed mainly to newly produced T cells. Reports say that about two months after transplant, the alpha-beta T cells came out of several hundred graft clones that had expanded.

Regarding this clonotype: Its cognate antigen is unknown.

Germline V gives CDR1 SGHAT, CDR2 FQNNGV. Trimming left V 6 bases short and J 8 bases short, with 8 bases between. This CDR3 has 11 amino acids. The TCRbeta library incorporated unique molecular identifiers. Using its own MiXCR run on the PCR reads, TCRdb lists one record per CDR3 protein. The sample lists some 200,000 distinct CDR3 sequences; roughly 9.1% were seen once. The origin of this receptor is a male patient between 2 and 9 years old who had a stem cell transplant for acute myeloid leukemia, so the T cells may come from the graft donor. The sequenced sample was PBMCs, mostly from graft donor cells, obtained 360 days after TCRalphabeta/CD19-depleted stem cell transplant. The rearrangement links TRBV11-2 to TRBJ2-1; the D is unclear. CDR3 residues: CASSRIDEQFF. CDR3 coding DNA: TGTGCCAGCAGTCGAATCGATGAGCAGTTCTTC.